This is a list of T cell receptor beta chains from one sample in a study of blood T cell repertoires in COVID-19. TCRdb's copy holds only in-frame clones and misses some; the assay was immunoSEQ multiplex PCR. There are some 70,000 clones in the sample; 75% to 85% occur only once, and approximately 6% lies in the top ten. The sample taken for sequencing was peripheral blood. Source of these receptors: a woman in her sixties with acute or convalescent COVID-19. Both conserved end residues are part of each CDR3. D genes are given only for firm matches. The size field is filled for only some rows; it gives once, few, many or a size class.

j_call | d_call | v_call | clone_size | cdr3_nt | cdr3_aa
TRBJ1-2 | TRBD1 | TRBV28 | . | TGTGCCTGCTCAGGACAGGGGACTAACTATGGCTACACCTTC | CACSGQGTNYGYTF
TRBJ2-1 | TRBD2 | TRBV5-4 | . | TGTGCCAGCAGCTCGGGACTAGCGGGTAACAATGAGCAGTTCTTC | CASSSGLAGNNEQFF
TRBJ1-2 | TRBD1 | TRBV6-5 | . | TGTGCCGGGGACAGCCCAAACTATGGCTACACCTTC | CAGDSPNYGYTF
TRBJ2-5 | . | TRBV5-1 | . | TGCGCCAGCAGACAAGGAGGGGGGGCCGTAGCGGGGACCCAGTACTTC | CASRQGGGAVAGTQYF
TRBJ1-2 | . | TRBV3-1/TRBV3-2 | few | TGTGCCAGCAGCCAGGGGCAACGATTAGCTAACTATGGCTACACCTTC | CASSQGQRLANYGYTF
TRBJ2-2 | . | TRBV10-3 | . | TGTGCCATCCACGGACAGCTTAACACCGGGGAGCTGTTTTTT | CAIHGQLNTGELFF
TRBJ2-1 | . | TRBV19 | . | TGTGCCAGTAGTTCCGGCGGAACCCCCTACAATGAGCAGTTCTTC | CASSSGGTPYNEQFF
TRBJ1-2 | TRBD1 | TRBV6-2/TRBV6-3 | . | TGTGCCAGCAGTTCTTTCCGGGACAGTTATGGCTACACCTTC | CASSSFRDSYGYTF
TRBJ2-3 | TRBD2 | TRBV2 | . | TGTGCCAGCAGTCCTCCGGGGGCGGGGGGGGCAGATACGCAGTATTTT | CASSPPGAGGADTQYF
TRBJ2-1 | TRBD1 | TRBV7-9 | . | TGTGCCAGCAGCAACCGAGGACAGGCCAATGAGCAGTTCTTC | CASSNRGQANEQFF
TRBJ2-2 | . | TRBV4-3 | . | TGCGCCAGCAGCCAAGAGGCAGGGAACACCGGGGAGCTGTTTTTT | CASSQEAGNTGELFF
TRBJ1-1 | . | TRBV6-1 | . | TGTGCCAGCAGTGACAGGGCGAACACTGAAGCTTTCTTT | CASSDRANTEAFF
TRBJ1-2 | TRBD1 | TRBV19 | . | TGTGCCAGTCATGACAGGGGCTATGGCTACACCTTC | CASHDRGYGYTF
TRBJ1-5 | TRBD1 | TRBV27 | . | TGTGCCAGCAGTTTCCTGGACAGGTTAAATCAGCCCCAGCATTTT | CASSFLDRLNQPQHF
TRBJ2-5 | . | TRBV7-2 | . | TGTGCCAGCAGCCTTAATGGAGGGAGAGAGACCCAGTACTTC | CASSLNGGRETQYF
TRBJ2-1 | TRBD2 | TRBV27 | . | TGTGCCAGCAGCTTGGGACTACACCCTTACAATGAGCAGTTCTTC | CASSLGLHPYNEQFF
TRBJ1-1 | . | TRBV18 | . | TGTGCCAGCTCCCAGGGGAGGGACACTGAAGCTTTCTTT | CASSQGRDTEAFF
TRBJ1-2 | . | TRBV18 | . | TGTGCCAGCTCACCACGGGGGGAGCCCGACTATGGCTACACCTTC | CASSPRGEPDYGYTF
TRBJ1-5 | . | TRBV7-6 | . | TGTGCCAGCAGCCCGGGATCTTCCTCGGGCAATCAGCCCCAGCATTTT | CASSPGSSSGNQPQHF
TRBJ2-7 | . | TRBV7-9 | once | TGTGCCAGCAGCCAAGTCAACACCTACGAGCAGTACTTC | CASSQVNTYEQYF
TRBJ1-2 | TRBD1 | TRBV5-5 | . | TGTGCCAGCAGCACCCGGACAGGGTCGGCATATGGCTACACCTTC | CASSTRTGSAYGYTF
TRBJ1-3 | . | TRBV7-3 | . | TGTGCCAGCAGCACGGGACTGAGCTCTGGAAACACCATATATTTT | CASSTGLSSGNTIYF
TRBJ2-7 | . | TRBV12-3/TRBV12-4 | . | TGTGCCAGCAGTTCCGACAGGTACGAGCAGTACTTC | CASSSDRYEQYF
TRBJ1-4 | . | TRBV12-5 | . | TGTGCTAGTGGTTTGGGGGCAGGGAACGAAAAACTGTTTTTT | CASGLGAGNEKLFF
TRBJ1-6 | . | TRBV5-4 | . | TGTGCCAGCAGCGGGGAGGGTTCGCTTAATTCACCCCTCCACTTT | CASSGEGSLNSPLHF
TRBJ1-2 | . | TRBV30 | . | TGTGCCTGCCAGGGATATAACTATGGCTACACCTTC | CACQGYNYGYTF
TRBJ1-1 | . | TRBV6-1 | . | TGTGCCAGCAGTGACGGGACGAAGGGGGCTGAAGCTTTCTTT | CASSDGTKGAEAFF
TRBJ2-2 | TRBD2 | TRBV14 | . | TGTGCCAGCAGCCACGTGGGACTAGCGCCCGGGGAGCTGTTTTTT | CASSHVGLAPGELFF
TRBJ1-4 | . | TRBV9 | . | TGTGCCAGCAGCCCTCACAGCCACCAAAATGAAAAACTGTTTTTT | CASSPHSHQNEKLFF
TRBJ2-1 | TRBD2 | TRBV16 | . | TGTGCCAGCAGCCCCCGGGGACTAGCGGGGGTACGTGAGCAGTTCTTC | CASSPRGLAGVREQFF
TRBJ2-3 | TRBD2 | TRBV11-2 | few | TGTGCCAGCAGCTTTAGCGGGGTGGGCACAGATACGCAGTATTTT | CASSFSGVGTDTQYF
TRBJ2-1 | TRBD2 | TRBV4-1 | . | TGCGCCAGCAGCCGCCAGACTAGCGGGGGGTTGAACAATGAGCAGTTCTTC | CASSRQTSGGLNNEQFF
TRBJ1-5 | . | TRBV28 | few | TGTGCCAGCAGTTTCCGGGTGGAACAGCCCCAGCATTTT | CASSFRVEQPQHF
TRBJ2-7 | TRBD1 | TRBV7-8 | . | TGTGCCAGCAGCTCATGGACAGGGGAGGCCTACGAGCAGTACTTC | CASSSWTGEAYEQYF
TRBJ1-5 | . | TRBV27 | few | TGTGCCAGCAGTCCTAAGTTTAGTCAGCCCCAGCATTTT | CASSPKFSQPQHF
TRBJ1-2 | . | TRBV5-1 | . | TGCGCCAGCAGCTTGGCACGGTTTTATGGCTACACCTTC | CASSLARFYGYTF
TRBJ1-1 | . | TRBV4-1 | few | TGCGCCAGCAGCATACGGACTGGGACTGGGGAAGCTTTCTTT | CASSIRTGTGEAFF
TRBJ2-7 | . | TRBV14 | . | TGTGCCAGCAGCCGCGGGGAAGCCCTGGAGCAGTACTTC | CASSRGEALEQYF
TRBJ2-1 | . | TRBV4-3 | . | TGCGCCAGCAGCCAACCAGGACAGTACAATGAGCAGTTCTTC | CASSQPGQYNEQFF
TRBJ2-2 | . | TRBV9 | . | TGTGCCAGCAGCGTAGACTCGTCCCGGACCGGGGAGCTGTTTTTT | CASSVDSSRTGELFF
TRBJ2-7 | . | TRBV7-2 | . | TGTGCCAGCAGCTTCGGCCGCGGCTCCTACGAGCAGTACTTC | CASSFGRGSYEQYF
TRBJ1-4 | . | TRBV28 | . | TGTGCCAGCAGTTTACCCACCTGGAGCGGGAGGCAACTGTTTTTT | CASSLPTWSGRQLFF
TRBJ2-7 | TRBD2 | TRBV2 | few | TGTGCCAGCAGACAAAGCGGGGGGGCCGGGGAGCAGTACTTC | CASRQSGGAGEQYF
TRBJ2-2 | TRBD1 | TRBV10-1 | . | TGCGCCAGCAGTGGGAATGGACAGGGGAACACCGGGGAGCTGTTTTTT | CASSGNGQGNTGELFF
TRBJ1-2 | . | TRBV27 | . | TGTGCCAGCAGTTTATCTTGGAGGGCCGGCTACACCTTC | CASSLSWRAGYTF
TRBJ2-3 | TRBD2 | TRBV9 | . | TGTGCCAGCAGCGTTTGGGGCCTAGCGGGGGGGTCTTCTAGCACAGATACGCAGTATTTT | CASSVWGLAGGSSSTDTQYF
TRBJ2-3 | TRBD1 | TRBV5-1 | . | TGCGCCAGCAGCCTGGGACAGAGCACAGATACGCAGTATTTT | CASSLGQSTDTQYF
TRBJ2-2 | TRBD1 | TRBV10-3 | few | TGTGCCATCAATCCGGACAGGGGTTCTGCCGGGGAGCTGTTTTTT | CAINPDRGSAGELFF
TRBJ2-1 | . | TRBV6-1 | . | TGTGCCAGCAGTGAATCGACGGGATCCTACAATGAGCAGTTCTTC | CASSESTGSYNEQFF
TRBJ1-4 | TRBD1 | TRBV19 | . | TGTGCCAGTAGTAGCCGGGACAGGGTCGAAAAACTGTTTTTT | CASSSRDRVEKLFF
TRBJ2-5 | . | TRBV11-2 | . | TGTGCCAGCAGCCGGGGCGGGACTCCCATTCAAGAGACCCAGTACTTC | CASSRGGTPIQETQYF
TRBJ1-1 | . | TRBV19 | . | TGTGCCAGTAGTATGACAGGTAACACTGAAGCTTTCTTT | CASSMTGNTEAFF
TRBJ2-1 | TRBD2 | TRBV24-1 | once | TGTGCCACTGAGGCGGGGGATTACAATGAGCAGTTCTTC | CATEAGDYNEQFF
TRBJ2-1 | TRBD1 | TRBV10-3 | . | TGTGCCAGCCAGACAGGGGGCCTCTCCTACAATGAGCAGTTCTTC | CASQTGGLSYNEQFF
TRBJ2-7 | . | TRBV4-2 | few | TGTGCCAGCGGCGACTCCGGAACAACCTACGAGCAGTACTTC | CASGDSGTTYEQYF